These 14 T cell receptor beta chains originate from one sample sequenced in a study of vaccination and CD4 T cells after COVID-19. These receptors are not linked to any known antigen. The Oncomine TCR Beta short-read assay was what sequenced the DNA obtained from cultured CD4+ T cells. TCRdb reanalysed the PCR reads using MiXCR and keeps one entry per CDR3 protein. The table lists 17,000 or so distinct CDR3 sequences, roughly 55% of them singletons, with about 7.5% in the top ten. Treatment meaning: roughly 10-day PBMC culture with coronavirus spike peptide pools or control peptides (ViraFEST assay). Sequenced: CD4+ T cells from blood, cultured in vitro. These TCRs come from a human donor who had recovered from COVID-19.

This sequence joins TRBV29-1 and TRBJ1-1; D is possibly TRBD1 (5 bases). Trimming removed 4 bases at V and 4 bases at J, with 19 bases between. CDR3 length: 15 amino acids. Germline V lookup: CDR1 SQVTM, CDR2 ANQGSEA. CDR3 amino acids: CSVGQGMAGGTEAFF. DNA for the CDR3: TGCAGCGTTGGCCAGGGTATGGCTGGGGGCACTGAAGCTTTCTTT.

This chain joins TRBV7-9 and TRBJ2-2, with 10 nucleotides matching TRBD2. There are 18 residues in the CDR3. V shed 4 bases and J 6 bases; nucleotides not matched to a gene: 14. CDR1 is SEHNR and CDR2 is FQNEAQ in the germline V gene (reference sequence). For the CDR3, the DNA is TGTGCCAGCAGCTCCCGTCGTTGGCTAGCGGGAGAGGCCGGGGAGCTGTTTTTT. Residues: CASSSRRWLAGEAGELFF. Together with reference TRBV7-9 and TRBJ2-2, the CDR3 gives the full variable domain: DTGVSQNPRHKITKRGQNVTFRCDPISEHNRLYWYRQTLGQGPEFLTYFQNEAQLEKSRLLSDRFSAERPKGSFSTLEIQRTEQGDSAMYLCASSSRRWLAGEAGELFFGEGSRLTVL.

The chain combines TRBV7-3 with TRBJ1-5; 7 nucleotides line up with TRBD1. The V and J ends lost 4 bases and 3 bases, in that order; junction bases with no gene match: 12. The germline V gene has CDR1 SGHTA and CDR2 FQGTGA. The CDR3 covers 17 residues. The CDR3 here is CASSSPTGRDNNQPQHF. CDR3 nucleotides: TGTGCCAGCAGCTCCCCGACAGGGAGAGATAACAATCAGCCCCAGCATTTT.

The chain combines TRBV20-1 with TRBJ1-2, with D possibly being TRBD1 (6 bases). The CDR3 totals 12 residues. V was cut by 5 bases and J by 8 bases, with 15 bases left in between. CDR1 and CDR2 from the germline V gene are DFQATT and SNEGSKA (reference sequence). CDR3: CSARRGGQGYTF. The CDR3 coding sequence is TGCAGTGCTCGGCGAGGGGGGCAGGGCTACACCTTC.

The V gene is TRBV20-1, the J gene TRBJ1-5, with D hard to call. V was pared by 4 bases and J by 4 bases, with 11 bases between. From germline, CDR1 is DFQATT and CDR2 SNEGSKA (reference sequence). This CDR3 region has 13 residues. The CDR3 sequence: CSAIGPANQPQHF. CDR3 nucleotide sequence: TGCAGTGCTATAGGGCCGGCTAATCAGCCCCAGCATTTT.

The CDR3: CASSPQGGTSSPLHF. CDR3 in DNA: TGTGCCAGCAGCCCACAGGGGGGGACAAGTTCACCCCTCCACTTT. This rearrangement joins TRBV9 to TRBJ1-6, with 8 bases identical to TRBD1. Trimming at V came to 4 bases and at J to 9 bases, leaving 9 bases not matched to a gene. From germline, CDR1 is SGDLS and CDR2 YYNGEE. The CDR3 is 15 amino acids.

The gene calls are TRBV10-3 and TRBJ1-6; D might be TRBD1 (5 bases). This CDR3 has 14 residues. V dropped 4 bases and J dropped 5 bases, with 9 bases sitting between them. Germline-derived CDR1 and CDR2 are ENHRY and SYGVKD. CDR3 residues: CAISGGPNNSPLHF. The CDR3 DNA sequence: TGTGCCATCAGTGGGGGACCCAATAATTCACCCCTCCACTTT.

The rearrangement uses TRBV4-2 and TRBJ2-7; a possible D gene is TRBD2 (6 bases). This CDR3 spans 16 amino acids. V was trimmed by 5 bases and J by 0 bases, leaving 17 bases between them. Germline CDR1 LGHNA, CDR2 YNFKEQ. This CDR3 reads CASSVNEASDSYEQYF. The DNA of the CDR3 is TGTGCCAGCAGCGTTAACGAGGCTAGCGACTCCTACGAGCAGTACTTC.

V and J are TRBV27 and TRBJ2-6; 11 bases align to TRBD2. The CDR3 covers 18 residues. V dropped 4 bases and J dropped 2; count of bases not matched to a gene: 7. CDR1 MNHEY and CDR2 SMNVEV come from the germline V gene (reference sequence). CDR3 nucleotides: TGTGCCAGCAGTTCTATAGCGGGAGGGATCGCTGGGGCCAACGTCCTGACTTTC. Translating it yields CASSSIAGGIAGANVLTF.

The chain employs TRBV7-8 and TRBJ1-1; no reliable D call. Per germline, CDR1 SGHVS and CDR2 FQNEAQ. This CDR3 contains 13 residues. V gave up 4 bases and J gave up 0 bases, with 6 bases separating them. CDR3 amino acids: CASSSQLNTEAFF. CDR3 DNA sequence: TGTGCCAGCAGCTCTCAGCTGAACACTGAAGCTTTCTTT.

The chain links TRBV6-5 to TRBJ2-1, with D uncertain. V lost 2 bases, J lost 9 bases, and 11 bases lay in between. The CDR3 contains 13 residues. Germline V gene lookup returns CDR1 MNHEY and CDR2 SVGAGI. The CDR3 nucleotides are TGTGCCAGCAGTTACCCAGACGCGCCTGAGCAGTTCTTC. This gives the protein CASSYPDAPEQFF.

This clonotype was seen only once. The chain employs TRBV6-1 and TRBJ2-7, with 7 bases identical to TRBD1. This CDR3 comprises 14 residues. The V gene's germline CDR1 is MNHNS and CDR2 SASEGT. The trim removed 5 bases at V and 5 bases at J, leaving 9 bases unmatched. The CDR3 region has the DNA TGTGCCAGCAGTCTACAGGGGCGCAACGACGAGCAGTACTTC. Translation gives CASSLQGRNDEQYF.

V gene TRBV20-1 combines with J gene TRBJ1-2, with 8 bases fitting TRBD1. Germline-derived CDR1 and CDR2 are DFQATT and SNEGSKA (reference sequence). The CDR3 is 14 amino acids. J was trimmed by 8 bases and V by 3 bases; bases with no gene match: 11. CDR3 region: CSARETDRAYGYTF. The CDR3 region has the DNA TGCAGTGCTAGGGAGACGGACAGGGCCTACGGCTACACCTTC.

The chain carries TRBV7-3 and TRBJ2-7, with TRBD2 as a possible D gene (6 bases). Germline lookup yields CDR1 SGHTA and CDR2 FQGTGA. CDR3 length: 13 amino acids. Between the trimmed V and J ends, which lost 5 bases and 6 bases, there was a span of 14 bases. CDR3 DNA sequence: TGTGCCAGCAGCCGCGGGACGGTGGCCGAGCAGTACTTC. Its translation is CASSRGTVAEQYF.